A single TCR beta chain is shown here with its context. The antigen remains unidentified. Per germline, CDR1 MDHEN and CDR2 SYDVKM. CDR3 size: 14 residues. V was clipped by 5 bases and J by 10 bases, with 18 bases between them. The data stem from a study of T cell repertoires in cytomegalovirus infection. Study details: Shared public TCR beta signatures pointed to both CMV infection and a matching HLA type. Notes on the study in general: Dominant in the ex vivo response were TCR beta clonotypes restricted by HLA-C and specific for CMV.

In TCRdb, the reads were re-called with MiXCR into one record per CDR3 protein. The sample shows fewer than 250,000 distinct CDR3 sequences, more than 9% of them seen only once. Sequences were obtained from PBMCs. The sequence derives from a human donor in good health (CMV status not recorded). Some clones in this sample may be carry-over from other donors' samples. This chain joins TRBV28 and TRBJ2-1; D is perhaps TRBD2 (6 bases). The CDR3 loop reads CASSGRAGRTEQFF. CDR3 nucleotides: TGTGCCAGCAGTGGGAGAGCGGGTCGTACCGAGCAGTTCTTC.